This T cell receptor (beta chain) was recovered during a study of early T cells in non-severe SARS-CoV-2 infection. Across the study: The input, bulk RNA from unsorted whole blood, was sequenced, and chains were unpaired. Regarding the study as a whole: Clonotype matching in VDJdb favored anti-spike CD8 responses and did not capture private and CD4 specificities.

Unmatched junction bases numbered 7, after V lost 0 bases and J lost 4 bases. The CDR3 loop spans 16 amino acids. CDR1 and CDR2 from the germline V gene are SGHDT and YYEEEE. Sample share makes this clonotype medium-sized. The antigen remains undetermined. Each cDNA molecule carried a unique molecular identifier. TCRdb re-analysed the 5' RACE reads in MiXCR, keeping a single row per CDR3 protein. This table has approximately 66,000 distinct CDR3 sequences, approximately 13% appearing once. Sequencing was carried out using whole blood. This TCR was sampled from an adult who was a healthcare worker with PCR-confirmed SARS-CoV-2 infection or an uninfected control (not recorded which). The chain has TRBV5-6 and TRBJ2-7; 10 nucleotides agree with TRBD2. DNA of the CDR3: TGTGCCAGCAGCTTGGAGGCTAGCGGGAGACGGTACGAGCAGTACTTC. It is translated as CASSLEASGRRYEQYF.